The present T cell receptor (beta chain) was sequenced within a study of blood T cell repertoires in COVID-19. Study at large: Some COVID-19 samples were acute and others convalescent; all came from the United States, Italy and Spain. From T cells, B-cell-depleted T cells, or PBMCs came the material, which was cDNA or gDNA.

Original handling: By means of reference gene primer amplification, nucleated cell counts were estimated. Clones were read by immunoSEQ multiplex PCR, and TCRdb kept only the in-frame ones, dropping some. V and J calls and clone size are given by that table; D and trimming were obtained from the DNA. The sample lists about 110,000 clones, roughly 83% occurring once. The CDR3 runs to 13 residues. Trimming took 4 bases from V and 6 from J, leaving 12 bases between them. Germline loops: CDR1 MDHEN, CDR2 SYDVKM. The sequenced sample was peripheral blood. The J gene is TRBJ2-5, the V gene TRBV28, with a weak D call TRBD2 (5 bases). This receptor was obtained from a woman aged 70-85 years with acute or convalescent COVID-19. The CDR3 here is CASSSPRGQTQYF. Here the CDR3 DNA reads TGTGCCAGCAGTTCCCCTCGAGGGCAGACCCAGTACTTC.